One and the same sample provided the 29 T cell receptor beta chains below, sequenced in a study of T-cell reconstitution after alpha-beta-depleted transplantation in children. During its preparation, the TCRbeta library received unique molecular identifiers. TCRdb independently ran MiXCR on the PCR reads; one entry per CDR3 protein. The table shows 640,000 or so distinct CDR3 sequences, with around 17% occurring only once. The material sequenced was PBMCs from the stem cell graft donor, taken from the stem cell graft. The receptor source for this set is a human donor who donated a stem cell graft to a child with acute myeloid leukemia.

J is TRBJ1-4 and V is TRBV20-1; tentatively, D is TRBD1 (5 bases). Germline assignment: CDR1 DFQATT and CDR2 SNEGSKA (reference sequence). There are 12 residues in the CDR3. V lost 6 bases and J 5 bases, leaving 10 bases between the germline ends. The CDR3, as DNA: TGCAGTGCCGGGGGGATAAATGAAAAACTGTTTTTT. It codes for CSAGGINEKLFF.

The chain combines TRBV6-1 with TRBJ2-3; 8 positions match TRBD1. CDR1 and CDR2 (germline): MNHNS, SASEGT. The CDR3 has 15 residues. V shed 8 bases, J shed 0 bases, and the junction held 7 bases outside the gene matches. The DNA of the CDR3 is TGTGCCAGCCTTGGGAGGACAGGGAGCACAGATACGCAGTATTTT. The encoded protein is CASLGRTGSTDTQYF.

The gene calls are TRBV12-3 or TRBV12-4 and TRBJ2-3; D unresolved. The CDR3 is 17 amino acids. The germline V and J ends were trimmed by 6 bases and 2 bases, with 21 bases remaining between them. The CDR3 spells CASSVFLGSSPTDTQYF. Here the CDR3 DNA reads TGTGCCAGCAGCGTTTTTTTAGGCAGCTCCCCCACAGATACGCAGTATTTT.

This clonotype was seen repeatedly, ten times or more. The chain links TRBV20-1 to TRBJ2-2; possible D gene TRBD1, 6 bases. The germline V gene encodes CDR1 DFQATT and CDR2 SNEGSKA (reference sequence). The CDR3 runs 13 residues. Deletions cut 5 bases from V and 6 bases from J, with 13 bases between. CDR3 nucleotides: TGCAGTGCTTCCACAGGGTCCCCCGGGGAGCTGTTTTTT. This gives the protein CSASTGSPGELFF.

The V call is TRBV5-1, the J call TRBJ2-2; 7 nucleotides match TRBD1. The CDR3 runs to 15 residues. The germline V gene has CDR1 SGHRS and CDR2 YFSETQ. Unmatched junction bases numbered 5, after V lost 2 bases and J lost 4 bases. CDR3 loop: CASSLQGQGTGELFF. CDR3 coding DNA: TGCGCCAGCAGCTTACAGGGGCAGGGCACCGGGGAGCTGTTTTTT.

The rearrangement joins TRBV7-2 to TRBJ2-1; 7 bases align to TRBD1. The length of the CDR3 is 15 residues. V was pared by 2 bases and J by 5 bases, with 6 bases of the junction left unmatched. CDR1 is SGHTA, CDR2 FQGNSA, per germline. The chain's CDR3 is CASSLSGQAHNEQFF. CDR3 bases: TGTGCCAGCAGCTTATCCGGACAGGCTCACAATGAGCAGTTCTTC.

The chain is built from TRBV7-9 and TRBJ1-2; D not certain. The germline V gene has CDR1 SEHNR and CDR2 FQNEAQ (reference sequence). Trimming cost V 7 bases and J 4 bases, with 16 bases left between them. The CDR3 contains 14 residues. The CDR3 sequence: CASTVQRVSYGYTF. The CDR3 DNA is TGTGCCAGCACCGTTCAGCGGGTTTCCTATGGCTACACCTTC.

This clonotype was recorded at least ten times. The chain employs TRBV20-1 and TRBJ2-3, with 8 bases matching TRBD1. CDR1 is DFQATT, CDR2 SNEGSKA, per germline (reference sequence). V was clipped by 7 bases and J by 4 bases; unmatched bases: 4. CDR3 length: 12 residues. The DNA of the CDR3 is TGCAGTGGGACAGGGAGTGCAGATACGCAGTATTTT. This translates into CSGTGSADTQYF.

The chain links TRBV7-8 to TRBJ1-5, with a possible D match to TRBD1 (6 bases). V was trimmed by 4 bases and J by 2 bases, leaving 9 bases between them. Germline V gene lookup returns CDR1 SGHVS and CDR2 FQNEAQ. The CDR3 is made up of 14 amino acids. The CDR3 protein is CASSYPGGNQPQHF. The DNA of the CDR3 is TGTGCCAGCAGCTATCCAGGGGGCAATCAGCCCCAGCATTTT.

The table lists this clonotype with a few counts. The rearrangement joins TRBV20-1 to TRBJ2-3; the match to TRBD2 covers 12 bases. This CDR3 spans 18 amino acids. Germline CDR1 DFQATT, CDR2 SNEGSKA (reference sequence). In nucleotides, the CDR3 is TGCAGGGCCGAAGGTGCCCGACTAGCGGGGGAGTACACAGATACGCAGTATTTT. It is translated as CRAEGARLAGEYTDTQYF.

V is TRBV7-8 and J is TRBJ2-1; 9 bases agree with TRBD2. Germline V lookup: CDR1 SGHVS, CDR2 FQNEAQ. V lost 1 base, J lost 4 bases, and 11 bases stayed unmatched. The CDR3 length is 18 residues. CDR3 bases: TGTGCCAGCAGCTTAGAATCGGCTAGCGGGGCCCCTTACAATGAGCAGTTCTTC. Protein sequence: CASSLESASGAPYNEQFF.

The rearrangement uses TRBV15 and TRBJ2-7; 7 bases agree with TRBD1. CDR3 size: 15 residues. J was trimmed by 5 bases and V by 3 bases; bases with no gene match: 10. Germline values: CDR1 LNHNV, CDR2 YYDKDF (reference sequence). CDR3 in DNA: TGTGCCACCAGCAGGCAACAGGGGACATCCCACGAGCAGTACTTC. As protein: CATSRQQGTSHEQYF.

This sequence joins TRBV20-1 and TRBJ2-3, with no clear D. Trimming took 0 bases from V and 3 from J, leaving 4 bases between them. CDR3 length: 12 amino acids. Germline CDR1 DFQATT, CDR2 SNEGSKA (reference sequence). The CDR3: CSARDQTDTQYF. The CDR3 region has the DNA TGCAGTGCTAGAGACCAAACAGATACGCAGTATTTT.

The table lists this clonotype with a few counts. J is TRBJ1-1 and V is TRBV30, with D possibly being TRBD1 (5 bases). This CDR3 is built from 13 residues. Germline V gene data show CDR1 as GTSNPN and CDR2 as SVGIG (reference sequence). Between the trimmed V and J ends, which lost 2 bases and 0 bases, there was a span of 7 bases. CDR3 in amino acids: CAWSQGMNTEAFF. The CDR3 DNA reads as TGTGCCTGGAGTCAGGGAATGAACACTGAAGCTTTCTTT.

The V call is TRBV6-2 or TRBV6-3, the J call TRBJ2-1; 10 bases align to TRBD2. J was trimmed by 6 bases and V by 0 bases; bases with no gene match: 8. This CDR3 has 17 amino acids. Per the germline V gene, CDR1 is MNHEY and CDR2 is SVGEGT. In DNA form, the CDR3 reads TGTGCCAGCAGTTACTCAACGAGCGGGGGGGCCTGCAATGAGCAGTTCTTC. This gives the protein CASSYSTSGGACNEQFF.

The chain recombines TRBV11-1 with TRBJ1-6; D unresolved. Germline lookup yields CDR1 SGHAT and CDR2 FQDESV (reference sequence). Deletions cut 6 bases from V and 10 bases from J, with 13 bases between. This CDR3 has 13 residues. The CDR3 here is CASRRDLESPLHF. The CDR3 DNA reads TGTGCCAGCAGACGGGATTTGGAATCACCCCTCCACTTT.

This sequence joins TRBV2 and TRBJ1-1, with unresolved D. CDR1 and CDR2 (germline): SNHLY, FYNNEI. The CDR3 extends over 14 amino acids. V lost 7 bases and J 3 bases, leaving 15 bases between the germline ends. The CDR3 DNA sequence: TGTGCCAGCAACATAAGGGCTAGGGACACTGAAGCTTTCTTT. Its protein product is CASNIRARDTEAFF.

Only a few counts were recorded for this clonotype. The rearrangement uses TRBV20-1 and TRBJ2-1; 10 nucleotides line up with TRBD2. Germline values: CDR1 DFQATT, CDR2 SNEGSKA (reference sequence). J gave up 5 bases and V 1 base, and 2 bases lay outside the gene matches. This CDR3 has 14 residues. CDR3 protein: CSARGTSGHNEQFF. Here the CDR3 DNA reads TGCAGTGCTAGAGGGACTAGCGGTCACAATGAGCAGTTCTTC.

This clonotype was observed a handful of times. CDR3 nucleotides: TGTGCCAGCAGCTTAGGCAGGACAGGGGTACGTCAGCCCCAGCATTTT. Amino acids: CASSLGRTGVRQPQHF. The chain uses TRBV7-8 and TRBJ1-5, with 9 bases matching TRBD1. V lost 1 base and J lost 6; bases outside the gene matches: 7. The CDR3 runs to 16 residues. Germline CDR1 is SGHVS and CDR2 is FQNEAQ.

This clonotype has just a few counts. This CDR3 reads CSARPGGQSDTQYF. The CDR3 DNA is TGCAGTGCTAGGCCCGGGGGGCAATCAGATACGCAGTATTTT. This chain links TRBV20-1 with TRBJ2-3, with TRBD2 as a possible D gene (7 bases). V gave up 3 bases and J gave up 4 bases, with 14 bases separating them. There are 14 residues in the CDR3. Germline lookup yields CDR1 DFQATT and CDR2 SNEGSKA (reference sequence).

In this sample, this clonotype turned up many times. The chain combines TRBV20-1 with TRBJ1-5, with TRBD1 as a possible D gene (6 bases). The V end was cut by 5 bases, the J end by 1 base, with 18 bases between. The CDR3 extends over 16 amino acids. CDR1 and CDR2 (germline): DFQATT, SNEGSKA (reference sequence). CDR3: CSAPWGGAMSNQPQHF. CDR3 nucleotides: TGCAGTGCTCCCTGGGGGGGGGCAATGAGCAATCAGCCCCAGCATTTT.

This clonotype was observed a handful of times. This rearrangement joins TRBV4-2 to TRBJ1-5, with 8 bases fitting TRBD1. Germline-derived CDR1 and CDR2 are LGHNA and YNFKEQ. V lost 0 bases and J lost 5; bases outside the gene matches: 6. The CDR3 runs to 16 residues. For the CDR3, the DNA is TGTGCCAGCAGCCAAGATTGGACAGGGAGGGATCAGCCCCAGCATTTT. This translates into CASSQDWTGRDQPQHF.

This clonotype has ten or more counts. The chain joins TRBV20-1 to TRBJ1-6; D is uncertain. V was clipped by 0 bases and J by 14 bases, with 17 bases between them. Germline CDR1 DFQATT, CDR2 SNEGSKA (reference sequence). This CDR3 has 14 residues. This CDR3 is CSAREYAGLGSLHF. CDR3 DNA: TGCAGTGCTAGAGAATATGCGGGTCTAGGCTCCCTCCACTTT.

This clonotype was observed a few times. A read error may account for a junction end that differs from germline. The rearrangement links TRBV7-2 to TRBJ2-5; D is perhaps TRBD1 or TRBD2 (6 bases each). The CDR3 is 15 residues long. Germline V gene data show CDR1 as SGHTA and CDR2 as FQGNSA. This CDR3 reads CASSLAGGGAQERDF. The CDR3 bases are TGTGCCAGCAGCTTAGCTGGGGGCGGGGCACAAGAGAGGGACTTC.

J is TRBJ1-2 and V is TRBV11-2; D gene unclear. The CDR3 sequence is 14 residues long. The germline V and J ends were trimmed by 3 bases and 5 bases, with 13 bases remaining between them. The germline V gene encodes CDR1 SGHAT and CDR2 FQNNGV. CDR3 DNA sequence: TGTGCCAGCAGCTTCGGTGGTACCCCGTATGGCTACACCTTC. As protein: CASSFGGTPYGYTF. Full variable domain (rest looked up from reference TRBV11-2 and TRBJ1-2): EAGVAQSPRYKIIEKRQSVAFWCNPISGHATLYWYQQILGQGPKLLIQFQNNGVVDDSQLPKDRFSAERLKGVDSTLKIQPAKLEDSAVYLCASSFGGTPYGYTFGSGTRLTVV.

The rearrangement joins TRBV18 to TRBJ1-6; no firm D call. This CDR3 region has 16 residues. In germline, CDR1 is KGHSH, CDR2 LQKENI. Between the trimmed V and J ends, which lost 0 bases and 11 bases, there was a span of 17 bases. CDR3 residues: CASSPPSTALWPPLHF. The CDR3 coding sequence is TGTGCCAGCTCACCACCGTCCACTGCCTTATGGCCACCCCTCCACTTT. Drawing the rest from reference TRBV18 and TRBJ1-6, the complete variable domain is NAGVMQNPRHLVRRRGQEARLRCSPMKGHSHVYWYRQLPEEGLKFMVYLQKENIIDESGMPKERFSAEFPKEGPSILRIQQVVRGDSAAYFCASSPPSTALWPPLHFGNGTRLTVT.

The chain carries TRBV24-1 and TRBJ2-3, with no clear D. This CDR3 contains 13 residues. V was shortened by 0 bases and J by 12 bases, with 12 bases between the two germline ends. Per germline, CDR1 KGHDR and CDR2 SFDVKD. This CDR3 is CATSDLQGLAQYF. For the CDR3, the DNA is TGTGCCACCAGTGATTTGCAAGGCTTAGCTCAGTATTTT.

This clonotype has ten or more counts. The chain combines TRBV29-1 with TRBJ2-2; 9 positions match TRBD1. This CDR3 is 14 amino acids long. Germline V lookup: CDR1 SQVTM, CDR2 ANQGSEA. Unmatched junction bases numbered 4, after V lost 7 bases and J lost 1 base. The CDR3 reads CSGGQGGNTGELFF. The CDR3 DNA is TGCAGCGGGGGACAGGGTGGGAACACCGGGGAGCTGTTTTTT.

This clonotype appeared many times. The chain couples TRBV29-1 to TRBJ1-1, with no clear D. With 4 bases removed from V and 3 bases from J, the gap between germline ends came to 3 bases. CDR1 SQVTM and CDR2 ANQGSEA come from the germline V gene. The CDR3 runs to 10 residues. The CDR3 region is CSVGDTEAFF. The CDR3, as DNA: TGCAGCGTTGGAGACACTGAAGCTTTCTTT.